This record concerns one T cell receptor beta chain sequence. This clone was counted a single time. Its antigen remains unidentified. Base qualities are missing; no much larger clone stands one base away. The entry originates in a study of lymphopenia after photon versus proton radiotherapy (dated by TCRdb to the late 2010s). About the full investigation: The study compared the immunological effects of photon versus proton radiation therapy in patients with gastrointestinal tumors who developed high-grade lymphopenia. The cohort comprised more than 15 patients with gastrointestinal tumors who received either photon or proton therapy and then developed lymphopenia. The goal of the study was to describe how the two radiation modalities differ in their effects on the immune system. Overall results and qualifications from the work: The survival association was assessed only in patients who died, and better survival with proton therapy was presented by the authors as a possibility rather than a demonstrated result. Once the lymphocyte count had reached its nadir, the repertoires of photon-treated patients showed oligoclonal expansion, particularly of CD8+ Temra cells, and this expansion drove the decline in diversity. Across the cohort, a larger post-nadir drop in TCR diversity was inversely correlated with overall survival time among patients who died. During treatment, patients who received photon therapy lost naive T cells and TCR diversity and gained effector/memory populations, whereas patients who received proton therapy remained relatively stable.

V is pared back by 1 base and J by 2 bases, with 10 bases lying between the germline termini. The germline V gene supplies CDR1 SGHRS and CDR2 YFSETQ. The CDR3, from cysteine to phenylalanine, totals 15 residues. Only the CDR3 portion is preserved as DNA: 45 bases, with reading frame beginning at the first base. The library was obtained by the immunoSEQ multiplex PCR assay. T cell repertoires were profiled by deep sequencing of rearranged TCR beta loci, alongside multiparametric flow cytometry. TCRdb's version of the immuneACCESS table is confined to in-frame rearrangements and falls short of the full clone set. An unresolved V gene accounts for under half of the shortfall where checked; the remainder is of unknown origin. The sample data list about 160,000 clones, and approximately 86% of these were observed just once. About 4.7% of the sample lies in the top ten.

This specimen consisted of peripheral blood, obtained from a patient treated with photon-based radiotherapy. The chain is assembled from TRBV5-1 and TRBJ1-5, with TRBD1 tentatively as D gene (5 bases match). This receptor was taken from a man in his forties or fifties with gastric cancer. The DNA sequence follows: TGCGCCAGCAGCTTGACCGGGGCCGGCAATCAGCCCCAGCATTTT. This encodes CASSLTGAGNQPQHF.